This T cell receptor beta chain was found in a study of shared clonotypes between healthy human individuals. In its sample, this clone was seen a few times. The V end lost 4 bases, the J end lost 1 base, and 13 bases lay between the germline ends. Germline CDR1 is LGHNA and CDR2 is YNFKEQ. This CDR3 has 15 residues. Using immunoSEQ multiplex PCR, the repertoire was profiled, and TCRdb retains in-frame clones only, with some absent. The sample records some 1.1 million clones, approximately 77% being singletons. Material for sequencing was memory CD4+ T cells from PBMCs. This sample's subset: CD45RA-negative fraction. V is TRBV4-2 and J is TRBJ1-1; no firm D call. This sequence was found in a man between 18 and 29 years old in good health. Some clones in this sample may be carry-over from other donors' samples. This chain's CDR3 is CASSPPRSENTEAFF. The CDR3 DNA is TGTGCCAGCAGCCCCCCGAGGTCTGAGAACACTGAAGCTTTCTTT.